Listed below are T cell receptor beta chains from one sample, sequenced in a study of shared clonotypes between healthy human individuals. Method: immunoSEQ multiplex PCR; TCRdb's copy keeps in-frame clones and lacks some. Altogether about 110,000 clones are present, around 68% being singletons, with the ten largest covering roughly a quarter. Sequencing was done on a sample of memory CD8+ T cells sorted from blood. The receptor set was obtained from a woman in her twenties or thirties in good health. The conserved cysteine and the conserved F or W are not part of the CDR3 here. D genes are given only for firm matches.

j_gene | v_gene | d_gene | len | CDR3aa
TRBJ2-7 | TRBV11-2 | NA | 13 | ASSRGRHGTYEQY
TRBJ2-7 | TRBV11-2 | NA | 13 | ASSLGMGGQREQY
TRBJ2-6 | TRBV4-2 | NA | 14 | ASSQETVSGANVLT
TRBJ2-7 | TRBV4-2 | TRBD2 | 14 | ASSQEGAGDPYEQY
TRBJ2-5 | TRBV7-6 | TRBD1 | 13 | ASSPPDRGQETQY
TRBJ2-7 | TRBV6-1 | TRBD1 | 13 | ASSGMDRLSYEQY
TRBJ2-1 | TRBV6-4 | TRBD2 | 14 | ASSDSTSGDYNEQF
TRBJ1-4 | TRBV19 | TRBD1 | 15 | ASSSTTGGATNEKLF
TRBJ2-5 | TRBV28 | NA | 12 | ASSYGTFSETQY
TRBJ2-3 | TRBV6-6 | TRBD2 | 12 | ASRERGYTDTQY
TRBJ2-7 | TRBV9 | TRBD2 | 15 | ASSPHAGLAHSYEQY
TRBJ1-2 | TRBV30 | NA | 11 | AWSVKGIHGYT
TRBJ1-5 | TRBV28 | TRBD1 | 17 | ASSHPDRVKNLSNQPQH
TRBJ2-1 | TRBV11-2 | TRBD1 | 15 | ASSLPKETGVYNEQF
TRBJ2-3 | TRBV28 | TRBD1 | 16 | ASSFFWGGTGSTDTQY
TRBJ2-7 | TRBV6-6 | TRBD2 | 12 | ASSPTSGTYEQY
TRBJ2-7 | TRBV7-9 | NA | 11 | ASSPPGSWEQY
NA | TRBV5-1 | NA | 13 | ASTQDASASYEQY
TRBJ1-5 | TRBV19 | NA | 13 | ASSKVVANNQPQH
TRBJ2-1 | TRBV14 | TRBD2 | 15 | ASSQTQAGGPAVGQF
NA | TRBV19 | NA | 10 | ASNQGGNEQY
TRBJ2-5 | TRBV5-4 | NA | 11 | ASSFYPNPEQY
TRBJ2-6 | TRBV13 | NA | 13 | ASTFAVSGANVLT
TRBJ1-1 | TRBV27 | NA | 13 | ASSLWWGRGTEAF
TRBJ2-1 | TRBV7-9 | NA | 14 | ASSPRGGSAYNEQF
TRBJ2-3 | TRBV25-1 | TRBD2 | 14 | ASFSLAGGGEGTQY
TRBJ2-1 | TRBV30 | NA | 14 | AWSSLGTSSYNEQF
TRBJ1-1 | TRBV7-3 | TRBD1 | 16 | ASSSRGRGRSMNTEAF
TRBJ2-7 | TRBV5-6 | TRBD2 | 14 | ASSINGRGAFREQY
TRBJ2-1 | TRBV15 | NA | 14 | ATSRDLMSSYNEQF
TRBJ2-5 | TRBV27 | NA | 9 | ASSLWETQY
TRBJ2-7 | TRBV25-1 | NA | 13 | ASSESGGPVYEQY
TRBJ2-7 | TRBV19 | TRBD2 | 12 | ASSFSFSGAEQY
TRBJ2-3 | TRBV29-1 | TRBD2 | 14 | SAKGLAGSRTDTQY
TRBJ2-7 | TRBV28 | TRBD2 | 14 | ASLAGGPKLHYEQY
TRBJ2-5 | TRBV5-3 | TRBD1 | 13 | ARILDRGPQETQY
TRBJ2-1 | TRBV7-9 | TRBD1 | 14 | ASSLPTGGLYNEQF
TRBJ2-3 | TRBV7-8 | TRBD2 | 13 | ASSSSGLASNTQY
TRBJ2-2 | TRBV25-1 | TRBD2 | 15 | ASSDPVERDNTGELF
TRBJ1-4 | TRBV5-1 | NA | 14 | ASSLYPGGANEKLF